The clone carrying this TCR beta chain was counted between two and nine times. Antigen specificity is unknown. Carried by the TCR beta cDNA libraries were unique molecular identifiers. TCRdb ran MiXCR on the PCR reads and lists one entry per CDR3 protein. The table shows approximately 250,000 distinct CDR3 sequences, with 35% to 40% occurring only once. Trimming took 4 bases from V and 2 from J; bases not matched to a gene: 1. CDR3 length: 13 amino acids. Looked up from germline, CDR1 is DFQATT and CDR2 is SNEGSKA (reference sequence). This entry is derived from a study of post-analysis software for immune sequencing data. Study-wide context: Included among the disease courses, which were recorded for the cohort, were relapsing-remitting, secondary progressive and progressive-relapsing multiple sclerosis.

Study conclusions and caveats: The study found significantly lower normalized Chao1 diversity in multiple sclerosis patients than in controls. Controls showed lower frequencies than patients for a handful of TRBV segments, and TRBV5-6, TRBV5-1 and TRBV20-1 were among these. Co-batched samples clustered tightly together by F measure.

Sequencing was done on a sample of blood. This TCR came from a girl aged 5-17 years with multiple sclerosis. This chain uses TRBV20-1 with TRBJ1-3; 8 bases are shared with TRBD1. Here the CDR3 DNA reads TGCAGTGCTAAACAGGGGGCTGGAAACACCATATATTTT. This sequence encodes CSAKQGAGNTIYF.